The 14 T cell receptor beta chains below all came from one sample that was sequenced in a study of T cells in narcolepsy. The method was immunoSEQ multiplex PCR; TCRdb's version includes in-frame clones alone and lacks a portion of them. The table records roughly 27,000 clones, roughly nine tenths of them present only once. Input material: CD45RA- memory CD4+ T cells from PBMCs. These TCRs come from a human donor with narcolepsy.

The V gene is TRBV2, the J gene TRBJ1-1, with D possibly being TRBD1 (6 bases). Looked up from germline, CDR1 is SNHLY and CDR2 is FYNNEI. The CDR3 covers 13 residues. Trimming cost V 6 bases and J 2 bases, with 10 bases left between them. CDR3 nucleotides: TGTGCCAGCAGGACAGGTCCTAACACTGAAGCTTTCTTT. It yields the protein CASRTGPNTEAFF. The full variable domain, in which reference TRBV2 and TRBJ1-1 provide the parts outside the CDR3, is EPEVTQTPSHQVTQMGQEVILRCVPISNHLYFYWYRQILGQKVEFLVSFYNNEISEKSEIFDDQFSVERPDGSNFTLKIRSTKLEDSAMYFCASRTGPNTEAFFGQGTRLTVV.

The CDR3 sequence: CASSHTTGEETQYF. Here the CDR3 DNA reads TGTGCCAGCTCACACACGACAGGGGAAGAGACCCAGTACTTC. The V call is TRBV18, the J call TRBJ2-5; 8 positions match TRBD1. This CDR3 comprises 14 residues. The germline V gene encodes CDR1 KGHSH and CDR2 LQKENI. V lost 4 bases to trimming and J lost 3 bases; unmatched junction nucleotides: 4.

V and J are TRBV6-1 and TRBJ2-1; TRBD1 agrees at 10 bases. Germline V gene lookup returns CDR1 MNHNS and CDR2 SASEGT. Unmatched junction bases numbered 0, after V lost 6 bases and J lost 4 bases. The CDR3 length is 13 residues. The CDR3 DNA is TGTGCCAGCAGGGGACAGGGGTACAATGAGCAGTTCTTC. This gives the protein CASRGQGYNEQFF.

The chain joins TRBV5-5 to TRBJ1-4; 8 positions agree with TRBD1. The germline V gene has CDR1 SGHKS and CDR2 YYEKEE (reference sequence). Trimming removed 0 bases from V and 8 bases from J; junction bases left unmatched: 9. This CDR3 comprises 16 residues. The CDR3, as DNA: TGTGCCAGCAGCTTGGCCCCCGGACAGGGTGGGGAAAAACTGTTTTTT. This sequence encodes CASSLAPGQGGEKLFF. Combining the CDR3 with reference TRBV5-5 and TRBJ1-4 gives the whole variable domain DAGVTQSPTHLIKTRGQQVTLRCSPISGHKSVSWYQQVLGQGPQFIFQYYEKEERGRGNFPDRFSARQFPNYSSELNVNALLLGDSALYLCASSLAPGQGGEKLFFGSGTQLSVL.

J is TRBJ1-5 and V is TRBV7-2; TRBD1 aligns across 9 bases. CDR3 size: 15 residues. Trimming cost V 5 bases and J 7 bases; bases outside gene matches: 9. CDR1 is SGHTA, CDR2 FQGNSA, per germline. CDR3 loop: CASSETGTGRQPQHF. In DNA, the CDR3 is TGTGCCAGCAGCGAGACAGGGACAGGGAGACAGCCCCAGCATTTT.

As to this clone: In the same sample, other DNA sequences code for this CDR3. The rearrangement joins TRBV6-5 to TRBJ1-3; 8 nucleotides line up with TRBD1. The V segment lost 6 bases and the J segment 2 bases; nucleotides outside the gene matches: 6. The CDR3 sequence is 15 residues long. CDR1 is MNHEY, CDR2 SVGAGI, per germline. CDR3 loop: CASSSLTGAGNTIYF. The CDR3 region has the DNA TGTGCCAGCAGCTCCCTGACAGGGGCTGGAAACACCATATATTTT.

This rearrangement joins TRBV6-5 to TRBJ1-4, with a weak D call TRBD1 (6 bases). V dropped 2 bases and J dropped 8 bases, with 15 bases sitting between them. CDR3 length: 15 residues. Germline V CDR1 and CDR2: MNHEY, SVGAGI. The CDR3 here is CASSYGGGRYEKLFF. DNA for the CDR3: TGTGCCAGCAGTTACGGTGGGGGGCGATACGAAAAACTGTTTTTT.

V is TRBV28 and J is TRBJ1-5, with D maybe TRBD1 (6 bases). The CDR3 sequence is 14 residues long. V lost 3 bases and J lost 7, with 13 bases in between. Germline values: CDR1 MDHEN, CDR2 SYDVKM. CDR3 DNA: TGTGCCAGCAGTTTGGGGGGGGCTGACCAGCCCCAGCATTTT. This translates into CASSLGGADQPQHF.

The chain combines TRBV2 with TRBJ1-3; a weak D match, TRBD1 (5 bases). The V end was cut by 4 bases, the J end by 3 bases, with 7 bases between. Per germline, CDR1 SNHLY and CDR2 FYNNEI. The CDR3 spans 13 residues. The CDR3 reads CASSAQVGNTIYF. In DNA, the CDR3 is TGTGCCAGCAGTGCACAGGTTGGAAACACCATATATTTT.

V and J are TRBV19 and TRBJ1-1; 8 bases are a match to TRBD1. The CDR3 has 16 residues. Per germline, CDR1 LNHDA and CDR2 SQIVND (reference sequence). V was pared by 7 bases and J by 0 bases, with 10 bases of the junction left unmatched. CDR3 DNA: TGTGCCAGTAACCTAGGACAGGGCGGCTTGAACACTGAAGCTTTCTTT. Its protein is CASNLGQGGLNTEAFF.

The genes are TRBV5-1 and TRBJ2-5; 9 nucleotides match TRBD2. Germline V CDR1 and CDR2: SGHRS, YFSETQ. The CDR3 extends over 14 amino acids. Germline trimming cut 0 bases from V and 9 bases from J; bases unmatched to any gene: 6. CDR3 bases: TGCGCCAGCAGCTTGGACGCTAGCGGGGTCCCCCAGTACTTC. Encoded protein: CASSLDASGVPQYF.

The V gene is TRBV6-5, the J gene TRBJ2-1; 8 nucleotides line up with TRBD2. V shed 4 bases, J shed 9 bases, and the junction held 5 bases outside the gene matches. The CDR3 runs to 13 residues. Germline-derived CDR1 and CDR2 are MNHEY and SVGAGI. The CDR3 loop is CASSSGGGFEQFF. CDR3 DNA: TGTGCCAGCAGTTCTGGCGGGGGGTTTGAGCAGTTCTTC.

The CDR3 DNA follows: TGCGCCAGCAGCTCCCTGACAGGGGGCACGGTGCCCTCCTATGGCTACACCTTC. This codes for CASSSLTGGTVPSYGYTF. The chain combines TRBV5-1 with TRBJ1-2, with TRBD1 matching 10 bases. Trimming removed 3 bases from V and 4 bases from J; junction bases left unmatched: 15. CDR1 and CDR2 from the germline V gene are SGHRS and YFSETQ. CDR3 length: 18 residues.

The chain joins TRBV27 to TRBJ2-1; a weak D match, TRBD2 (6 bases). V lost 6 bases and J 2 bases, leaving 11 bases between the germline ends. Germline values: CDR1 MNHEY, CDR2 SMNVEV (reference sequence). This CDR3 comprises 14 residues. As DNA, the CDR3 is TGTGCCAGCAGCATGCGGGGTGCCTACAATGAGCAGTTCTTC. Encoded protein: CASSMRGAYNEQFF.